This T cell receptor (beta chain) derives from a study of OX40 agonist ivuxolimab in advanced cancers. Study as a whole: While on treatment, patients had intravenous ivuxolimab at 0.01 to 10 mg/kg every 2 weeks. Patients assigned to dose escalation were diagnosed with hepatocellular carcinoma, melanoma, renal cell or head and neck cancer.

Autoimmune disease history or systemic immunosuppression meant exclusion. This clone was recorded once. The CDR3 loop spans 16 amino acids. Germline V gives CDR1 MNHNY, CDR2 SVGAGI (reference sequence). The J segment lost 0 bases and the V segment lost 5 bases, leaving 6 bases of the junction unmatched. Generated by immunoSEQ multiplex PCR, the TCRdb table keeps only in-frame clones and is missing some. Altogether some 74,000 clones are present, around 90% being singletons, with the ten largest covering roughly 6.9%. The TCR sequence derives from an adult with an advanced solid tumor such as melanoma, head and neck, liver or kidney cancer. The genes are TRBV6-6 and TRBJ2-7; 11 bases match TRBD2. Sequences were derived from CD4+ or CD8+ T cells sorted from blood, sampled in a trial of the OX40 agonist ivuxolimab. The CDR3 sequence: CASSAKTSGNSYEQYF. The CDR3 coding sequence is TGTGCCAGCAGTGCCAAGACTAGCGGGAACTCCTACGAGCAGTACTTC.